The T cell receptor (beta chain) described here comes from a study of graft-versus-host responses after intestinal transplantation. Overall study: After anti-thymocyte globulin induction, recipients took tacrolimus and steroids for roughly three years.

Study results and caveats: Detection of GvH clones occurred in recipient marrow, and some had their first appearance in ileum or blood. Early HvG declines after transplant were associated with peak circulating GvH clone levels.

The method was immunoSEQ multiplex PCR; TCRdb's version includes in-frame clones alone and lacks a portion of them. The data contain approximately 85,000 clones, around 93% of them singletons. Concerning this clone itself: What it binds is not known.

This clonotype originated in a human donor who was the organ donor for an intestinal transplant. The sample consisted of unstimulated CD8+ T cells sorted from spleen or lymph node cells, taken before transplant.

The chain's CDR3 is CASIRPGLGTGELFF. CDR3 bases: TGTGCCAGCATCCGTCCCGGTTTGGGGACCGGGGAGCTGTTTTTT. The rearrangement links TRBV28 to TRBJ2-2; D is unclear. From germline, CDR1 is MDHEN and CDR2 SYDVKM. The CDR3 runs 15 residues. Trimming shortened V by 7 bases and J by 5 bases, and 17 bases separated the two germline ends.